The 22 T cell receptor beta chains below come from one sample, sequenced in a study of blood T cell repertoires in COVID-19. The protocol was immunoSEQ multiplex PCR, while the TCRdb copy is restricted to in-frame clones and leaves out a portion. This table holds 150,000 to 200,000 clones, approximately 93% found once. The sequencing sample was made of peripheral blood. The origin of the receptors is a woman aged 60 to 75 with COVID-19, enrolled during active disease.

The V and J genes are TRBV28 and TRBJ2-5, with D possibly being TRBD2 (7 bases). The CDR3 has 14 amino acids. CDR1 MDHEN and CDR2 SYDVKM come from the germline V gene. V was cut by 6 bases and J by 0 bases, with 11 bases left in between. In DNA, the CDR3 is TGTGCCAGCAGGGGGGGGGCAGACCAAGAGACCCAGTACTTC. Protein: CASRGGADQETQYF.

This rearrangement joins TRBV3-1 (or the pseudogene TRBV3-2) to TRBJ2-5; TRBD1 agrees at 7 bases. This CDR3 has 14 amino acids. From germline, CDR1 is LGHDT and CDR2 YNNKEL (reference sequence). Unmatched junction bases numbered 2, after V lost 1 base and J lost 3 bases. CDR3 region: CASSQVTGEETQYF. In nucleotides, the CDR3 is TGTGCCAGCAGCCAAGTTACAGGGGAAGAGACCCAGTACTTC.

The J gene is TRBJ1-4, the V gene TRBV6-1; no firm D call. CDR3 length equals 15 residues. The ends were cut back, 0 bases at V and 4 bases at J, with 9 bases in the middle. From germline, CDR1 is MNHNS and CDR2 SASEGT. DNA for the CDR3: TGTGCCAGCAGTGAAGCAAGGCGGCGTAATGAAAAACTGTTTTTT. Amino acid sequence: CASSEARRRNEKLFF.

In DNA form, the CDR3 reads TGTGCCAGCAGCCCCCGGACAGGGAAGGAGACCCAGTACTTC. Translating gives CASSPRTGKETQYF. J is TRBJ2-5 and V is TRBV9, with 8 bases aligning to TRBD1. The CDR3 covers 14 residues. The junction had 7 bases not matched to a gene; V was cut back by 4 bases and J by 5 bases. Germline lookup yields CDR1 SGDLS and CDR2 YYNGEE.

The chain carries TRBV5-5 and TRBJ2-7, with 10 bases fitting TRBD1. The J segment lost 0 bases and the V segment lost 5 bases, leaving 5 bases of the junction unmatched. Germline V gene lookup returns CDR1 SGHKS and CDR2 YYEKEE (reference sequence). CDR3 length: 15 amino acids. The CDR3, as DNA: TGTGCCAGCAGTCGGGACAGGGGTTCCTCCTACGAGCAGTACTTC. This gives the protein CASSRDRGSSYEQYF.

The chain carries TRBV5-5 and TRBJ1-1, with no clear D. Trimming left V 0 bases short and J 1 base short, with 7 bases between. This CDR3 comprises 14 residues. Germline values: CDR1 SGHKS, CDR2 YYEKEE (reference sequence). The CDR3 coding sequence is TGTGCCAGCAGCTTGGACACGTGGAACACTGAAGCTTTCTTT. Encoded protein: CASSLDTWNTEAFF.

This clone was observed at least ten times. The V gene is TRBV5-1, the J gene TRBJ2-1; 10 nucleotides align to TRBD2. J gave up 9 bases and V 6 bases, and 6 bases lay outside the gene matches. The CDR3 is 13 amino acids. Looked up from germline, CDR1 is SGHRS and CDR2 is YFSETQ. The CDR3 loop reads CASTLAGAGEQFF. In DNA, the CDR3 is TGCGCCAGCACCCTAGCGGGGGCGGGTGAGCAGTTCTTC.

This chain connects TRBV18 to TRBJ2-2; TRBD1 matches 8 bases. CDR1 is KGHSH, CDR2 LQKENI, per germline. The CDR3 runs 16 residues. V was clipped by 1 base and J by 3 bases; unmatched bases: 4. The CDR3 reads CASSPQATGDTGELFF. CDR3 coding DNA: TGTGCCAGCTCACCACAAGCGACAGGGGACACCGGGGAGCTGTTTTTT.

The genes are TRBV7-9 and TRBJ1-1; D remains unclear. V lost 3 bases, J lost 0 bases, and 5 bases lay in between. Germline-derived CDR1 and CDR2 are SEHNR and FQNEAQ (reference sequence). The CDR3 is made up of 13 amino acids. The CDR3 protein is CASSFRLNTEAFF. The DNA for the CDR3 is TGTGCCAGCAGCTTTCGTTTGAACACTGAAGCTTTCTTT.

V usage is TRBV7-2 and J usage is TRBJ2-7; the match to TRBD2 covers 8 bases. Germline loops: CDR1 SGHTA, CDR2 FQGNSA. The CDR3 runs 14 residues. V lost 2 bases and J lost 2; bases outside the gene matches: 2. The CDR3 nucleotides read TGTGCCAGCAGCTTACTCGGGGGGGCCTACGAGCAGTACTTC. The encoded protein is CASSLLGGAYEQYF. Combining the CDR3 with reference TRBV7-2 and TRBJ2-7 gives the whole variable domain GAGVSQSPSNKVTEKGKDVELRCDPISGHTALYWYRQSLGQGLEFLIYFQGNSAPDKSGLPSDRFSAERTGGSVSTLTIQRTQQEDSAVYLCASSLLGGAYEQYFGPGTRLTVT.

Comments on this clone: A junction boundary mismatches the germline segment, possibly from a read error. The chain is built from TRBV19 and TRBJ1-5; maybe TRBD1 (6 bases). Germline CDR1 and CDR2: LNHDA and SQIVND (reference sequence). The CDR3 is made up of 14 amino acids. CDR3 coding DNA: TGTGCCAGTAATGACAGGCTTAGCACTCAGCCCCAGCATTTT. The encoded protein is CASNDRLSTQPQHF.

The chain couples TRBV7-9 to TRBJ2-1; a weak D match, TRBD2 (6 bases). Trimming took off 5 bases at V and 3 bases at J, with 20 bases between the two ends. This CDR3 is 17 amino acids long. Germline CDR1 reads SEHNR; CDR2 reads FQNEAQ (reference sequence). CDR3 in amino acids: CASSPPLGGLNYNEQFF. CDR3 DNA sequence: TGTGCCAGCAGCCCTCCTCTCGGGGGTCTCAACTACAATGAGCAGTTCTTC. Variable domain in full (rest from reference TRBV7-9 and TRBJ2-1): DTGVSQNPRHKITKRGQNVTFRCDPISEHNRLYWYRQTLGQGPEFLTYFQNEAQLEKSRLLSDRFSAERPKGSFSTLEIQRTEQGDSAMYLCASSPPLGGLNYNEQFFGPGTRLTVL.

The chain has TRBV4-3 and TRBJ2-1, with D tentatively TRBD2 (6 bases). The CDR3 length is 16 residues. V was clipped by 4 bases and J by 5 bases, with 18 bases between them. The V gene's germline CDR1 is LGHNA and CDR2 YSLEER. This CDR3 is CASSPSSGTPNNEQFF. DNA of the CDR3: TGCGCCAGCAGCCCCTCCTCCGGGACTCCCAACAATGAGCAGTTCTTC.

The chain uses TRBV5-1 and TRBJ1-5, with D tentatively TRBD1 (6 bases). Germline CDR1 is SGHRS and CDR2 is YFSETQ. CDR3 size: 18 residues. V was trimmed by 5 bases and J by 0 bases, leaving 21 bases between them. Here the CDR3 DNA reads TGCGCCAGCAGTTCTACAGGGTCACGGGTTAGTAGCAATCAGCCCCAGCATTTT. It codes for CASSSTGSRVSSNQPQHF.

J is TRBJ1-1 and V is TRBV2, with D maybe TRBD1 (6 bases). Germline V lookup: CDR1 SNHLY, CDR2 FYNNEI. Trimming took 2 bases from V and 1 from J, leaving 14 bases between them. The CDR3 loop spans 16 amino acids. The CDR3 DNA follows: TGTGCCAGCAGTGAAAGGGGGAGGGACGCGAACACTGAAGCTTTCTTT. Its protein product is CASSERGRDANTEAFF.

The chain uses TRBV7-2 and TRBJ2-7; D is unresolved. The CDR3 covers 12 residues. The V gene's germline CDR1 is SGHTA and CDR2 FQGNSA. Between the trimmed V and J ends, which lost 5 bases and 4 bases, there was a span of 9 bases. The CDR3 spells CASSPSRYEQYF. CDR3 DNA: TGTGCCAGCAGCCCCTCCCGGTACGAGCAGTACTTC.

The chain carries TRBV4-1 and TRBJ1-1; tentatively, D is TRBD1 (6 bases). Per germline, CDR1 MGHRA and CDR2 YSYEKL. The CDR3 has 15 amino acids. The V gene lost 4 bases and the J gene lost 4 bases, with 16 bases spanning the gap. The CDR3 DNA reads TGCGCCAGCAGCCGAACAGGGTATGCGGGCACTGAAGCTTTCTTT. This gives the protein CASSRTGYAGTEAFF.

J is TRBJ1-1 and V is TRBV9, with D unclear. The CDR3 covers 16 residues. Per the germline V gene, CDR1 is SGDLS and CDR2 is YYNGEE. The germline V and J ends were trimmed by 4 bases and 2 bases, with 18 bases remaining between them. The CDR3 DNA follows: TGTGCCAGCAGCCCCCTAGGTCAGCTTGGAAACACTGAAGCTTTCTTT. Its protein is CASSPLGQLGNTEAFF.

As regards this clone: This sample also contains other DNA sequences that code for the same CDR3. V usage is TRBV5-5 and J usage is TRBJ1-1, with 12 bases lining up with TRBD1. Unmatched junction bases numbered 5, after V lost 5 bases and J lost 3 bases. In germline, CDR1 is SGHKS, CDR2 YYEKEE (reference sequence). The length of the CDR3 is 15 residues. DNA for the CDR3: TGTGCCAGCAGTAGGGGACAGGGGGCATACACTGAAGCTTTCTTT. Translated: CASSRGQGAYTEAFF.

The rearrangement joins TRBV2 to TRBJ1-6; D not resolved. CDR3 length: 15 amino acids. V lost 7 bases and J 9 bases, leaving 19 bases between the germline ends. Germline values: CDR1 SNHLY, CDR2 FYNNEI. CDR3 sequence reads: CASNPLSGISSPLHF. In DNA, the CDR3 is TGTGCCAGCAACCCCCTTTCGGGGATAAGTTCACCCCTCCACTTT.

The chain recombines TRBV7-9 with TRBJ1-1, with a tentative D call TRBD1 (5 bases). Trimming removed 2 bases at V and 3 bases at J, with 10 bases between. The CDR3 has 14 residues. The germline CDR1 and CDR2 sequences are SEHNR and FQNEAQ (reference sequence). CDR3 in amino acids: CASSLLSRDTEAFF. The CDR3 DNA is TGTGCCAGCAGCTTATTGTCCAGGGACACTGAAGCTTTCTTT.

The chain uses TRBV9 and TRBJ1-4; TRBD1 agrees at 8 bases. Trimming took 3 bases from V and 8 from J; bases not matched to a gene: 9. Looked up from germline, CDR1 is SGDLS and CDR2 is YYNGEE. This CDR3 spans 15 amino acids. CDR3 in amino acids: CASSAVQGAGEKLFF. CDR3 nucleotide sequence: TGTGCCAGCAGCGCCGTTCAGGGGGCTGGGGAAAAACTGTTTTTT.